Listed here are 13 T cell receptor beta chains from one sample, sequenced in a study of shared clonotypes between healthy human individuals. Produced via immunoSEQ multiplex PCR; TCRdb's table is partial and in-frame only. The sample has nearly 2 million clones, around 96% seen once. The naive CD8 fraction comprised CD45RO-negative cells positively selected for CCR7 and excluded terminally differentiated effector memory CD45RA+ cells. The sample comprised naive CD8+ T cells sorted from blood. The origin of the receptors is a man in his late teens or twenties in good health.

The V call is TRBV2, the J call TRBJ2-5, with 12 bases aligning to TRBD2. This CDR3 contains 17 residues. The ends lost 7 bases at V and 5 bases at J; junction bases unmatched: 14. Germline CDR1 and CDR2: SNHLY and FYNNEI. CDR3 sequence reads: CASTSLAGGLDSETQYF. CDR3 DNA sequence: TGTGCCAGCACATCCCTAGCGGGGGGGCTGGATTCGGAGACCCAGTACTTC.

V gene TRBV2 combines with J gene TRBJ2-1; D gene ambiguous. V was pared by 6 bases and J by 4 bases, with 10 bases between. This CDR3 spans 13 amino acids. The germline CDR1 and CDR2 sequences are SNHLY and FYNNEI. CDR3 region: CASRETEYNEQFF. Here the CDR3 DNA reads TGTGCCAGCAGGGAGACGGAATACAATGAGCAGTTCTTC.

Notes on this clone: Other DNA sequences within the sample encode an identical CDR3. The chain combines TRBV5-1 with TRBJ2-1; D possibly corresponds to TRBD1 (5 bases). The CDR3 covers 13 residues. V was cut by 4 bases and J by 2 bases, with 7 bases left in between. CDR1 SGHRS and CDR2 YFSETQ come from the germline V gene. CDR3 nucleotide sequence: TGCGCCAGCAGCCTGGACACCTACAATGAGCAGTTCTTC. Translating gives CASSLDTYNEQFF. The variable domain in full, with the rest retrieved from reference TRBV5-1 and TRBJ2-1, is KAGVTQTPRYLIKTRGQQVTLSCSPISGHRSVSWYQQTPGQGLQFLFEYFSETQRNKGNFPGRFSGRQFSNSRSEMNVSTLELGDSALYLCASSLDTYNEQFFGPGTRLTVL.

The chain joins TRBV7-3 to TRBJ2-7, with TRBD1 matching over 8 bases. V was clipped by 5 bases and J by 4 bases; unmatched bases: 13. The CDR3 extends over 16 amino acids. Germline V CDR1 and CDR2: SGHTA, FQGTGA. CDR3 in amino acids: CASSPHPGTGHYEQYF. CDR3 bases: TGTGCCAGCAGCCCGCACCCAGGGACAGGTCATTACGAGCAGTACTTC.

The chain uses TRBV23-1 and TRBJ2-2, with 7 positions matching TRBD1. TRBV23-1 is treated as an ORF (open reading frame) with a function not yet certain. The CDR3 consists of 16 residues. The CDR3 is CAGARLGTDNTGELFF. CDR3 sequence (DNA): TGCGCAGGAGCTAGACTTGGGACAGACAACACCGGGGAGCTGTTTTTT.

The chain joins TRBV13 to TRBJ2-3; maybe TRBD1 (5 bases). Per the germline V gene, CDR1 is PRHDT and CDR2 is FYEKMQ (reference sequence). The CDR3 contains 12 residues. Trimming stripped 5 bases from V and 6 bases from J, with 9 bases between. The CDR3, as DNA: TGTGCCAGCAGCACATGGGGCGATACGCAGTATTTT. Residues: CASSTWGDTQYF.

The gene calls are TRBV4-3 and TRBJ2-7; 7 positions agree with TRBD2. The CDR3 loop spans 18 amino acids. V was clipped by 4 bases and J by 2 bases; unmatched bases: 17. Germline values: CDR1 LGHNA, CDR2 YSLEER. CDR3 residues: CASSPRGSAGTLTYEQYF. The CDR3, as DNA: TGCGCCAGCAGCCCCCGGGGATCAGCGGGAACTTTAACCTACGAGCAGTACTTC.

The V call is TRBV29-1, the J call TRBJ1-1; 7 bases agree with TRBD1. Germline V gene data show CDR1 as SQVTM and CDR2 as ANQGSEA. V lost 6 bases and J lost 5; bases outside the gene matches: 9. The CDR3 contains 13 residues. The CDR3 here is CSVVRTGGTEAFF. In nucleotides, the CDR3 is TGCAGCGTGGTAAGGACAGGCGGGACTGAAGCTTTCTTT.

As concerns this clone: Other DNA variants within this sample encode the same CDR3. The CDR3 DNA is TGTGCCAGCAGTTACGGGAGTAACACTGAAGCTTTCTTT. Its protein is CASSYGSNTEAFF. This chain joins TRBV6-5 and TRBJ1-1, with D uncertain. Per the germline V gene, CDR1 is MNHEY and CDR2 is SVGAGI. Trimming took 2 bases from V and 2 from J, leaving 6 bases between them. The CDR3 runs 13 residues.

Worth noting for this clone: Different DNA sequences within this sample yield the same CDR3. This rearrangement joins TRBV4-3 to TRBJ2-7; no definite D call. CDR3 size: 12 residues. Per germline, CDR1 LGHNA and CDR2 YSLEER. V lost 0 bases and J 6 bases, leaving 6 bases between the germline ends. In nucleotides, the CDR3 is TGCGCCAGCAGCCAAGACCGAAGCGAGCAGTACTTC. This codes for CASSQDRSEQYF.

The chain employs TRBV9 and TRBJ1-2; 7 nucleotides agree with TRBD1. V shed 3 bases and J 5 bases; nucleotides not matched to a gene: 10. Per the germline V gene, CDR1 is SGDLS and CDR2 is YYNGEE. This CDR3 region has 15 residues. In DNA form, the CDR3 reads TGTGCCAGCAGCGCCTACGACCGGGACAGTTATGGCTACACCTTC. It specifies CASSAYDRDSYGYTF.

The genes are TRBV5-6 and TRBJ2-2, with 8 bases that match TRBD1. Trimming removed 0 bases from V and 4 bases from J; junction bases left unmatched: 5. In germline, CDR1 is SGHDT, CDR2 YYEEEE. The CDR3 sequence is 16 residues long. CDR3 loop: CASSLAGQGATGELFF. CDR3 DNA sequence: TGTGCCAGCAGCTTGGCAGGACAGGGTGCCACCGGGGAGCTGTTTTTT.

The chain has TRBV7-2 and TRBJ2-7, with D unclear. The CDR3 runs 15 residues. Trimming took 6 bases from V and 0 from J, leaving 15 bases between them. Germline V gene data show CDR1 as SGHTA and CDR2 as FQGNSA. The CDR3 sequence: CASRSDFQSSYEQYF. The CDR3 DNA follows: TGTGCCAGCAGGTCAGACTTCCAAAGCTCCTACGAGCAGTACTTC.